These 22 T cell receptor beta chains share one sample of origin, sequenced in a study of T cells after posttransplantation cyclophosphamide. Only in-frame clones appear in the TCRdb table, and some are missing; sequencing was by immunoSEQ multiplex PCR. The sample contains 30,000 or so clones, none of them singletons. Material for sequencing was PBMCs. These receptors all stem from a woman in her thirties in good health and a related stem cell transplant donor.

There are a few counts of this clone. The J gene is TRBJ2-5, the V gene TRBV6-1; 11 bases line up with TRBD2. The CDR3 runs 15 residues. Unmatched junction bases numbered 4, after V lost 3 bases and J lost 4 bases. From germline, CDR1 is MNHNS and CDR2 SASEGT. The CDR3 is CASSDLAGGGETQYF. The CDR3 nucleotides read TGTGCCAGCAGTGATCTAGCGGGGGGAGGAGAGACCCAGTACTTC.

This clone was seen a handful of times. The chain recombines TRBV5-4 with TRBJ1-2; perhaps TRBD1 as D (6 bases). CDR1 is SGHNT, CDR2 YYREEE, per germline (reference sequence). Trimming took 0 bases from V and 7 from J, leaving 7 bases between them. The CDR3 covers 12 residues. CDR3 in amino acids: CASSLGGGGYTF. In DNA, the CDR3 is TGTGCCAGCAGCTTGGGAGGGGGTGGCTACACCTTC.

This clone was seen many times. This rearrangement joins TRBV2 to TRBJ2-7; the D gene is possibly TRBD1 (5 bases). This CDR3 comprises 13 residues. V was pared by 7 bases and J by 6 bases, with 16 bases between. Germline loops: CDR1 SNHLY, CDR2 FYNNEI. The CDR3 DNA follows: TGTGCCAGCACAAGGGGCAGGGTGGCCGAGCAGTACTTC. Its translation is CASTRGRVAEQYF.

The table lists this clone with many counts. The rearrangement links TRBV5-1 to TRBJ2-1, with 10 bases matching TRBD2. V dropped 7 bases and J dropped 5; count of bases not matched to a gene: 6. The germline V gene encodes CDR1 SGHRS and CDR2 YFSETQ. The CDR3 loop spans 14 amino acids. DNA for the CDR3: TGCGCCAGCCAAAGCGGGGGGGCCCACAATGAGCAGTTCTTC. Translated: CASQSGGAHNEQFF.

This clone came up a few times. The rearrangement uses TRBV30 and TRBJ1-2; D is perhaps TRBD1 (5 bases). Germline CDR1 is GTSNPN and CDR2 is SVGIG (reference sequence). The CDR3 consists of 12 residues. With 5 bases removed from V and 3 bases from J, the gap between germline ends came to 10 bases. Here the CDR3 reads CAWWRGDYGYTF. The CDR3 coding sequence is TGTGCCTGGTGGAGAGGGGACTATGGCTACACCTTC.

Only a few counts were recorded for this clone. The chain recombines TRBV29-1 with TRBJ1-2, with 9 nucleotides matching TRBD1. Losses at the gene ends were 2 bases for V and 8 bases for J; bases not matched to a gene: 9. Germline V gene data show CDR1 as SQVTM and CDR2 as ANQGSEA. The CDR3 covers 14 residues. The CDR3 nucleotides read TGCAGCGTTGAAATACAGGGGGCGTTAGGCGGCTACACCTTC. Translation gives CSVEIQGALGGYTF.

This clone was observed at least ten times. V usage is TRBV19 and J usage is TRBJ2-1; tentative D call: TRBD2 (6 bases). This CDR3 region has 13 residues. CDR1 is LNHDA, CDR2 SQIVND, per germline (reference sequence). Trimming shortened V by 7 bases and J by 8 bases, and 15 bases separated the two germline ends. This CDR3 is CASKLASRDEQFF. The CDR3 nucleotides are TGTGCCAGTAAACTAGCTTCCAGGGATGAGCAGTTCTTC. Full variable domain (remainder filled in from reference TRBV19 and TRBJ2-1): DGGITQSPKYLFRKEGQNVTLSCEQNLNHDAMYWYRQDPGQGLRLIYYSQIVNDFQKGDIAEGYSVSREKKESFPLTVTSAQKNPTAFYLCASKLASRDEQFFGPGTRLTVL.

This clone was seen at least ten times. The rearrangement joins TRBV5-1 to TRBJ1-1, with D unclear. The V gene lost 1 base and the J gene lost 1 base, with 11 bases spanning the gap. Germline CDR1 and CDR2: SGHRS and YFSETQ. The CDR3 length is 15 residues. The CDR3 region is CASSLSWRGNTEAFF. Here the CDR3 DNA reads TGCGCCAGCAGCTTGTCATGGCGGGGGAACACTGAAGCTTTCTTT.

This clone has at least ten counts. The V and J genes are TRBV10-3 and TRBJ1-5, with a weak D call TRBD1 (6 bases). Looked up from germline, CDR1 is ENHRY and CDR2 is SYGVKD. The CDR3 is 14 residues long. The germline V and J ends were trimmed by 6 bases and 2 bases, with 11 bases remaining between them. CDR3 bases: TGTGCCATCAGACAGGGTTTAGGCAATCAGCCCCAGCATTTT. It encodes CAIRQGLGNQPQHF.

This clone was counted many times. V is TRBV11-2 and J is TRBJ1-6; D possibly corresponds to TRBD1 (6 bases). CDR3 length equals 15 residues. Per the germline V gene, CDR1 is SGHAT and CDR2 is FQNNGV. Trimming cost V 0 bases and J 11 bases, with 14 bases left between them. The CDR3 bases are TGTGCCAGCAGCTTAGAACAGGGAGCCGTCGCACCCCTCCACTTT. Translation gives CASSLEQGAVAPLHF.

The CDR3 region is CASRVAGSYGYTF. The CDR3 DNA sequence: TGTGCCAGCAGGGTGGCGGGCAGCTATGGCTACACCTTC. The rearrangement joins TRBV12-3 or TRBV12-4 to TRBJ1-2; D gene uncertain. The V end was cut by 6 bases, the J end by 4 bases, with 12 bases between. The CDR3 loop spans 13 amino acids.

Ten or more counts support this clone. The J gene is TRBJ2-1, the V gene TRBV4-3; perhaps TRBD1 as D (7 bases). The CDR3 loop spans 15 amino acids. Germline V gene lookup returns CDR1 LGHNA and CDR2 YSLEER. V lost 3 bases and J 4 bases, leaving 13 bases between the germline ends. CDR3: CASSHKGAGYNEQFF. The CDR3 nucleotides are TGCGCCAGCAGCCACAAGGGGGCGGGATACAATGAGCAGTTCTTC.

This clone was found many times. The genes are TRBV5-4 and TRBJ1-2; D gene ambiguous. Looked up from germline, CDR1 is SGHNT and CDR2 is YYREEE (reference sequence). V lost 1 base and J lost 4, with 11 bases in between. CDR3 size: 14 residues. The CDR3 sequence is CASSLSGVTYGYTF. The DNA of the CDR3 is TGTGCCAGCAGCTTGTCCGGGGTCACCTATGGCTACACCTTC.

CDR3 loop: CASSHAMGAGGLQETQYF. The CDR3 DNA reads TGCGCCAGCAGCCATGCGATGGGCGCGGGGGGCCTCCAAGAGACCCAGTACTTC. The chain employs TRBV4-1 and TRBJ2-5; TRBD2 matches at 8 bases. The germline CDR1 and CDR2 sequences are MGHRA and YSYEKL. The CDR3 consists of 18 residues. With 3 bases clipped from V and 1 base from J, the junction kept 13 bases outside the gene matches.

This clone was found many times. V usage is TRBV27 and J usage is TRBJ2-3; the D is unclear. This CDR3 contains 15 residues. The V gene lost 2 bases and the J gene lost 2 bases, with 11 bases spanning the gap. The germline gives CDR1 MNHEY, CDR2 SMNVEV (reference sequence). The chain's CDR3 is CASSLTPGFTDTQYF. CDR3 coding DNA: TGTGCCAGCAGTTTAACCCCCGGTTTCACAGATACGCAGTATTTT.

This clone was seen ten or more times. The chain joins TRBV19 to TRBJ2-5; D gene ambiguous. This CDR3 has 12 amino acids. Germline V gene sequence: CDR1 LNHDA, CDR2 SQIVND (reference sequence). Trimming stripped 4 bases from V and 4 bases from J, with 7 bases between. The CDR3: CASSTYGETQYF. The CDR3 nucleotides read TGTGCCAGTAGTACCTATGGAGAGACCCAGTACTTC.

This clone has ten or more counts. The CDR3 nucleotides read TGTGCCAGCAGCCCTGAGGGGGACAGGGCCCCTTTCTTT. It encodes CASSPEGDRAPFF. The chain links TRBV7-2 to TRBJ1-1; 9 bases fit TRBD1. CDR3 length: 13 residues. Germline lookup yields CDR1 SGHTA and CDR2 FQGNSA. The junction had 10 bases not matched to a gene; V was cut back by 5 bases and J by 12 bases.

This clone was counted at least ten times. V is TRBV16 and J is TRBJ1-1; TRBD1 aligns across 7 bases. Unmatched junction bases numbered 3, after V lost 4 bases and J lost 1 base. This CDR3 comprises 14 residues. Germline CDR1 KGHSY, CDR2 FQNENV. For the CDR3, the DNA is TGTGCCAGCAGCCTGGACAGGTCGAACACTGAAGCTTTCTTT. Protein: CASSLDRSNTEAFF.

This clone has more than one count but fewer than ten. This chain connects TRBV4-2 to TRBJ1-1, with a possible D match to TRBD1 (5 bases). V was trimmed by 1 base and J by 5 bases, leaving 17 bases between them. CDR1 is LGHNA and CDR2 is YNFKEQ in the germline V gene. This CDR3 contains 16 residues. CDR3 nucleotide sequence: TGTGCCAGCAGCCAAGGGGGGGTAGCTGGGGGGACTGAAGCTTTCTTT. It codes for CASSQGGVAGGTEAFF.

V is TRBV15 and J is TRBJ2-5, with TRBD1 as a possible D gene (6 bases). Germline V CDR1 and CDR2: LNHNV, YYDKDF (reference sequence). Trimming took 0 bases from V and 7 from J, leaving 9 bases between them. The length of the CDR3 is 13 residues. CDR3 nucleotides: TGTGCCACCAGCAGAGACAGGGGTCGGACCCAGTACTTC. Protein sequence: CATSRDRGRTQYF.

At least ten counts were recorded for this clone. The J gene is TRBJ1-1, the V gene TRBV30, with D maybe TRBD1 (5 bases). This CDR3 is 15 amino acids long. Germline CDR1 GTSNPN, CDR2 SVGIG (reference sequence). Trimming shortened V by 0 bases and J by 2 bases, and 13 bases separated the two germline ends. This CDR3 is CAWSVRGGENTEAFF. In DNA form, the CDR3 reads TGTGCCTGGAGTGTACGTGGGGGGGAAAACACTGAAGCTTTCTTT.

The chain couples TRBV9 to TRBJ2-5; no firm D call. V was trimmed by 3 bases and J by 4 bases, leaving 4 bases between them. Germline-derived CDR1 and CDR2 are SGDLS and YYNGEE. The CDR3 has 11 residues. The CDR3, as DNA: TGTGCCAGCAGCGCCGGAGAGACCCAGTACTTC. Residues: CASSAGETQYF.